One and the same sample provided the 3 T cell receptor beta chains below, sequenced in a study of shared clonotypes between healthy human individuals. Profiling relied on immunoSEQ multiplex PCR, and the TCRdb table lists in-frame clones only, not all of them. In the table there are around 940,000 clones, approximately 80% of which are singletons. The source material was memory CD4+ T cells sorted from blood. Regarding subset: CD45RA-negative fraction. The source of these receptors is a man between 18 and 35 years old in good health.

This clone was counted only a few times. The chain employs TRBV10-1 and TRBJ2-2; 14 nucleotides match TRBD2. J lost 4 bases, V lost 0 bases, and 4 bases had no gene match. The CDR3 contains 18 residues. The V gene's germline CDR1 is WNHNN and CDR2 SYGVQD (reference sequence). CDR3 sequence: CASSESTSGGASTGELFF. CDR3 coding DNA: TGCGCCAGCAGTGAGTCGACTAGCGGGGGGGCGAGCACCGGGGAGCTGTTTTTT.

The table lists this clone with a few counts. The V gene is TRBV29-1, the J gene TRBJ1-5; D call uncertain. The V end lost 5 bases, the J end lost 2 bases, and 7 bases lay between the germline ends. This CDR3 spans 12 amino acids. Looked up from germline, CDR1 is SQVTM and CDR2 is ANQGSEA. CDR3 protein: CSVLEGNQPQHF. The CDR3 DNA follows: TGCAGCGTTCTGGAGGGCAATCAGCCCCAGCATTTT.

This sequence joins TRBV28 and TRBJ1-6; no reliable D call. V lost 2 bases and J lost 9, with 5 bases in between. The CDR3 runs to 12 residues. Germline assignment: CDR1 MDHEN and CDR2 SYDVKM. CDR3 DNA: TGTGCCAGCAGTTTAGGAGGTTCACCCCTCCACTTT. The encoded protein is CASSLGGSPLHF.